The T cell receptor (beta chain) under discussion was sequenced for a study of blood T cell repertoires in COVID-19 (dated by TCRdb to 2020 to 2022). For context, the study as a whole: Samples from collaborators originated in the United States, Italy and Spain and spanned both the acute and convalescent phases of COVID-19. Samples were obtained from the ongoing ImmuneRACE study (first 160 participants) and from some 1,200 subjects provided by 6 global collaborators. A de-identified subject ID, COVID-19 status, age in years and sex were almost always included in the sample metadata. Where available, HLA class I and class II types were obtained from metadata supplied by the sample provider rather than from assay-based typing. The prospective study material was composed of cDNA or gDNA derived from T cells, B-cell-depleted T cells, or PBMCs. A freely available public database, intended as a resource for researchers studying the immune response to SARS-CoV-2, is where the repertoires were released. Deeply sampled blood TCRbeta repertoires from subjects exposed to, actively infected with, or recovered from COVID-19 were included in the dataset. General findings and caveats noted by the study authors: The amount of clinical and demographic metadata varied by source and participant and was provided uncurated.

Comments on this clone: Its antigen remains undetermined. Per-base quality was not reported, and no clone a single base away is much larger than it.

The immunoSEQ Assay, a bias-controlled multiplex PCR, was used to amplify TCRbeta CDR3 regions from genomic DNA. In the authors' own workflow: The number of nucleated cells in each sample was estimated by amplification of reference gene primers within the assay. Sequence reads were collapsed and filtered to measure the absolute abundance of every unique TCRbeta CDR3 rearrangement. Productive Simpson clonality was computed per sample as the square root of Simpson's diversity index over productive rearrangements. The table was pulled from immuneACCESS by TCRdb, which kept in-frame rearrangements only. Such tables lose some clones; where checked, under half of the loss comes from unresolved V genes, and the rest has no known cause. V and J calls and clone size are copied from that table; D and trimming were computed from the DNA. This sample has about 55,000 clones in its table, and 85% of those were observed once. The leading ten clones occupy 10% to 15% of the sample.

The collaborating institutions used their own protocols to collect whole blood in K2EDTA tubes. For TCRbeta analysis, collaborator samples were shipped as frozen whole blood, as isolated PBMCs, or as DNA extracted from either sample type. CDR1 SGHDN and CDR2 FVKESK were looked up in the germline V gene. The CDR3 goes from the cysteine to the phenylalanine over 17 residues. Solely the CDR3 DNA is kept, with 51 bases framed from the first base. Ends trimmed: V by 0 bases, J by 8 bases; bases unmatched to a gene: 12. Sequenced input: peripheral blood. The receptor comes from a human donor in a cohort sampled during active COVID-19. The V and J genes are TRBV14 and TRBJ2-5; 10 central bases correspond to TRBD2. The CDR3 region reads CASSQDVILAGVGTQYF. The DNA sequence follows: TGTGCCAGCAGCCAAGATGTCATTCTAGCGGGAGTAGGCACCCAGTACTTC.